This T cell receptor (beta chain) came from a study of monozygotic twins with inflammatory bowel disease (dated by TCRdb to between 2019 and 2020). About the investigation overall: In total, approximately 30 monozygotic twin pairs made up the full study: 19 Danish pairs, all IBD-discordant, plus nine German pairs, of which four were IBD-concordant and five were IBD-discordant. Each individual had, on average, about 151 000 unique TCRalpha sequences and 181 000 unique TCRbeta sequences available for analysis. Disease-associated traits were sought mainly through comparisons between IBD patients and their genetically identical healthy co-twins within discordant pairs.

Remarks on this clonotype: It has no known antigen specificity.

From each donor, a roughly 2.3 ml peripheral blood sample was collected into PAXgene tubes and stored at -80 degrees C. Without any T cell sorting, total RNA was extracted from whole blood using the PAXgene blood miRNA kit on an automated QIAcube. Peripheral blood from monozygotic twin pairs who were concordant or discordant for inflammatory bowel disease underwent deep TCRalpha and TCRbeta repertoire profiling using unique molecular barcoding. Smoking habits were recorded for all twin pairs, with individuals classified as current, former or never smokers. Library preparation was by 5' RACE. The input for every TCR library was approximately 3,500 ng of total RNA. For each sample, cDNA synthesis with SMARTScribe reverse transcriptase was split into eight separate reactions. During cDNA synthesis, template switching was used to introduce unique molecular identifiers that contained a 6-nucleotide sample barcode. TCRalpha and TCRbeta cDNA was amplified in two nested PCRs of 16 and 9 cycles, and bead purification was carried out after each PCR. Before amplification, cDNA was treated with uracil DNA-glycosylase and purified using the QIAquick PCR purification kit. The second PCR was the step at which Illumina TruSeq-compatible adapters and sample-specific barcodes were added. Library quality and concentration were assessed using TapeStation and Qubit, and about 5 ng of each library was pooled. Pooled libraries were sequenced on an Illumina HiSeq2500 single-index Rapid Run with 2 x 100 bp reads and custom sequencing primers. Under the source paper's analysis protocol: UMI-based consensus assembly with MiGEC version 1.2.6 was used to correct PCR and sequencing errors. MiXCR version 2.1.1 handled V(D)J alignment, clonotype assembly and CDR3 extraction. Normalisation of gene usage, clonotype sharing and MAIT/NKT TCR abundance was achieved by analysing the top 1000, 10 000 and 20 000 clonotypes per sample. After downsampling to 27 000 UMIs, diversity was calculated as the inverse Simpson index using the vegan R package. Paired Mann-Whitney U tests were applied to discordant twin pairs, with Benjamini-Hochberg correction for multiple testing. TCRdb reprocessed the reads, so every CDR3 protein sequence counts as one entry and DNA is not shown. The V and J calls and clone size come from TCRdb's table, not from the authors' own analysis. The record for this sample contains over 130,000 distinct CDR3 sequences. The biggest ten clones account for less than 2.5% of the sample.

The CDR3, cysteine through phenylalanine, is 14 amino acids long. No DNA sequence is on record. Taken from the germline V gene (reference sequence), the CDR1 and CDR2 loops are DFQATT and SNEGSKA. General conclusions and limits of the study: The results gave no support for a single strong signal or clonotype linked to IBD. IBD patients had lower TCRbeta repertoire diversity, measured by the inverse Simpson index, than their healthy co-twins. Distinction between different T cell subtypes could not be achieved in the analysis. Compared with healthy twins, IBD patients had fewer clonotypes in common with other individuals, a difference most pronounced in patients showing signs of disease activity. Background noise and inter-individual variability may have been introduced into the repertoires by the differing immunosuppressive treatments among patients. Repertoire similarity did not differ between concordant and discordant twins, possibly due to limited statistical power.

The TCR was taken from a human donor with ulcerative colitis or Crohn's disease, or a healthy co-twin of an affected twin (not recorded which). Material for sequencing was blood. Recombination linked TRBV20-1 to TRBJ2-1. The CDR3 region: CSARVQGFLNEQFF.